This is a list of T cell receptor beta chains from one sample in a study of brain metastases from non-small cell lung cancer. The repertoire was sequenced with immunoSEQ multiplex PCR; TCRdb's copy has only in-frame clones and lacks some. The sample records 3,200 or so clones, 78% being singletons. Sequencing was performed on primary lung tumor tissue. These receptors were obtained from a donor older than 35 with non-small cell lung cancer. Each CDR3 is given with its conserved first and last residue. D genes are given only for firm matches. Expanded clones get a size class; other rows say once, few or many, or leave the size out.

TRBD1	TRBV5-1	TRBJ2-1	14	NA	CASSLQGANNEQFF	TGCGCCAGCAGCTTACAGGGGGCGAACAATGAGCAGTTCTTC
TRBD1	TRBV5-1	TRBJ1-2	15	NA	CASSSTGTAYYGYTF	TGCGCCAGCAGCTCAACCGGGACAGCGTACTATGGCTACACCTTC
TRBD1	TRBV12-3/TRBV12-4	TRBJ1-2	12	NA	CASRGQGGGYTF	TGTGCCAGCAGGGGACAGGGGGGAGGCTACACCTTC
NA	TRBV7-2	TRBJ2-4	17	few	CASSSPVFGQIGDIQYF	TGTGCCAGCAGCTCCCCTGTGTTTGGGCAAATAGGGGACATTCAGTACTTC
NA	TRBV14	TRBJ2-7	14	NA	CASSRGDPSYEQYF	TGTGCCAGCAGCCGGGGGGACCCCTCCTACGAGCAGTACTTC
NA	TRBV10-2	TRBJ1-5	14	once	CASSEGSRAQPQHF	TGCGCCAGCAGTGAGGGCAGTAGGGCTCAGCCCCAGCATTTT
NA	TRBV10-3	TRBJ1-1	15	few	CAISGEPLMNTEAFF	TGTGCCATCAGTGGGGAACCACTCATGAACACTGAAGCTTTCTTT
TRBD1	TRBV5-6	TRBJ2-1	13	few	CASGTGRFGEQFF	TGTGCCAGCGGGACAGGGCGGTTTGGTGAGCAGTTCTTC
NA	TRBV4-1	TRBJ1-1	13	NA	CASRTDLNTEVFF	TGCGCCAGCAGGACAGATTTGAACACTGAAGTTTTCTTT
NA	TRBV7-9	TRBJ1-1	13	NA	CASSLGGGGEAFF	TGTGCCAGCAGCTTAGGCGGGGGTGGAGAAGCTTTCTTT
NA	TRBV29-1	TRBJ1-2	13	NA	CSVSTDLNYGYTF	TGCAGCGTTTCTACCGACCTTAACTATGGCTACACCTTC
NA	TRBV12-5	TRBJ2-3	20	NA	CASGLVATAGPSMGRDTQYF	TGTGCTAGTGGTTTGGTAGCGACGGCGGGGCCTAGCATGGGTAGGGATACGCAGTATTTT
NA	TRBV5-1	TRBJ2-7	13	NA	CASNSGTSYEQYF	TGCGCCAGCAACTCCGGGACATCATACGAGCAGTACTTC
NA	TRBV5-6	TRBJ1-2	13	NA	CASNQPGSYGYTF	TGTGCCAGCAACCAACCCGGCTCGTATGGCTACACCTTC
NA	TRBV7-2	TRBJ1-3	14	large	CASSLGLPGNTIYF	TGTGCCAGCAGCTTAGGCTTACCCGGAAACACCATATATTTT
NA	TRBV30	TRBJ2-3	15	few	CAWNGRGGPGDTQYF	TGTGCCTGGAACGGCAGGGGGGGGCCGGGAGATACGCAGTATTTT
TRBD1	TRBV28	TRBJ2-7	12	NA	CATQTGGYEQYF	TGTGCCACACAGACAGGGGGATACGAGCAGTACTTC
TRBD2	TRBV13	TRBJ2-3	15	NA	CASSTLAGGTDTQYF	TGTGCCAGCAGCACACTAGCGGGGGGCACAGATACGCAGTATTTT
NA	TRBV29-1	TRBJ2-7	12	NA	CSVGQEAYEQYF	TGCAGCGTTGGACAGGAGGCCTACGAGCAGTACTTC
NA	TRBV18	TRBJ1-4	15	NA	CASSAAGSTNEKLFF	TGTGCCAGCTCAGCAGCAGGGAGTACAAATGAAAAACTGTTTTTT
NA	TRBV12-3/TRBV12-4	TRBJ2-1	12	NA	CASSGSGDEQFF	TGTGCCAGCAGCGGATCTGGGGATGAGCAGTTCTTC
NA	TRBV5-1	TRBJ2-4	15	NA	CASSLNVGHQNIQYF	TGCGCCAGCAGCTTGAACGTAGGACACCAAAACATTCAGTACTTC
TRBD1	TRBV29-1	TRBJ2-5	15	NA	CSVEGAQGMGETQYF	TGCAGCGTTGAAGGGGCACAGGGGATGGGAGAGACCCAGTACTTC
TRBD1	TRBV4-2	TRBJ1-4	16	NA	CASSQDGGQGYEKLFF	TGTGCCAGCAGCCAAGATGGGGGACAGGGTTATGAAAAACTGTTTTTT
TRBD2	TRBV5-1	TRBJ2-1	16	once	CASSYGLAGGTNEQFF	TGCGCCAGCAGCTACGGACTAGCGGGGGGAACCAATGAGCAGTTCTTC
NA	TRBV19	TRBJ1-4	13	NA	CASSTPTNEKLFF	TGTGCCAGTAGTACACCAACTAATGAAAAACTGTTTTTT
NA	TRBV6-1	TRBJ1-2	14	NA	CASSETAGNYGYTF	TGTGCCAGCAGTGAAACGGCGGGCAACTATGGCTACACCTTC
NA	TRBV4-3	TRBJ1-1	17	NA	CASSQDRRGGKNTEAFF	TGCGCCAGCAGCCAAGATCGGAGGGGGGGAAAAAACACTGAAGCTTTCTTT
NA	TRBV4-3	TRBJ2-1	14	NA	CASSQDPRNNEQFF	TGCGCCAGCAGCCAAGATCCCAGGAACAATGAGCAGTTCTTC
NA	TRBV3-1/TRBV3-2	TRBJ1-6	16	NA	CASTYKVWGLNSPLHF	TGTGCCAGCACCTACAAGGTGTGGGGTCTTAATTCACCCCTCCACTTT
NA	TRBV19	TRBJ1-5	13	NA	CASSLGLGQPQHF	TGTGCCAGTAGTTTGGGTCTCGGACAGCCCCAGCATTTT
NA	TRBV2	TRBJ1-3	15	NA	CASRGQFTSGNTIYF	TGTGCCAGCAGAGGACAGTTCACCTCTGGAAACACCATATATTTT
NA	TRBV6-5	TRBJ1-6	13	NA	CASSYQGTAPLHF	TGTGCCAGCAGTTACCAGGGTACGGCACCCCTCCACTTT
TRBD1	TRBV18	TRBJ1-5	17	NA	CASSPGTGGIGNQPQHF	TGTGCCAGCTCACCCGGGACAGGGGGCATTGGCAATCAGCCCCAGCATTTT
NA	TRBV4-3	TRBJ1-1	14	NA	CASSQDPRNTEAFF	TGCGCCAGCAGCCAAGATCCCAGAAACACTGAAGCTTTCTTT
NA	TRBV9	TRBJ2-3	13	NA	CASSWTTTDTQYF	TGTGCCAGCAGCTGGACGACCACAGATACGCAGTATTTT
NA	TRBV9	TRBJ2-1	20	once	CASSARVSGDSSSSYNEQFF	TGTGCCAGCAGCGCCCGGGTTTCAGGGGATTCCTCGAGCTCCTACAATGAGCAGTTCTTC
NA	TRBV21-1	TRBJ1-2	17	NA	CASSKGNRAILNYGYTF	TGTGCCAGCAGCAAAGGCAACAGGGCCATCTTAAACTATGGCTACACCTTC
NA	TRBV18	TRBJ2-5	15	NA	CASSNLGDGKETQYF	TGTGCCAGCTCAAACCTGGGGGATGGAAAAGAGACCCAGTACTTC
NA	TRBV7-9	TRBJ1-4	14	NA	CASSAFSRDEKLFF	TGTGCCAGCAGCGCGTTCTCGCGGGACGAAAAACTGTTTTTT
NA	TRBV12-3/TRBV12-4	TRBJ2-5	12	once	CASAEFQETQYF	TGTGCCAGCGCCGAGTTTCAAGAGACCCAGTACTTC
TRBD2	TRBV6-5	TRBJ2-5	14	NA	CASRTSGVGETQYF	TGTGCCAGCCGGACTAGCGGGGTGGGGGAGACCCAGTACTTC
NA	TRBV4-1	TRBJ1-4	15	NA	CASSQGGYYNEKLFF	TGCGCCAGCAGCCAAGGGGGCTACTATAATGAAAAACTGTTTTTT
NA	TRBV10-2	TRBJ1-1	14	NA	CASSESSRVGEAFF	TGCGCCAGCAGTGAGTCAAGCAGGGTGGGTGAAGCTTTCTTT
NA	TRBV19	TRBJ1-5	14	NA	CASSLDTNNQPQHF	TGTGCCAGTAGTCTGGACACGAACAATCAGCCCCAGCATTTT
NA	TRBV28	TRBJ2-7	16	few	CASSSTQTWTGYEQYF	TGTGCCAGCAGTTCCACCCAAACTTGGACCGGCTACGAGCAGTACTTC
NA	TRBV3-1/TRBV3-2	TRBJ2-3	14	large	CASSQDGLRDTQYF	TGTGCCAGCAGCCAAGATGGACTCCGCGATACGCAGTATTTT
TRBD1	TRBV29-1	TRBJ2-1	16	NA	CSADPGQGRSYNKQFF	TGCAGCGCCGACCCGGGACAGGGGAGAAGCTACAATAAGCAGTTCTTC
TRBD2	TRBV10-1	TRBJ2-3	15	once	CASSETGGPVDTQYF	TGCGCCAGCAGTGAGACGGGGGGGCCGGTAGATACGCAGTATTTT
TRBD1	TRBV5-4	TRBJ2-7	14	NA	CASSPDRVSYEQYF	TGTGCCAGCAGTCCGGACAGGGTTTCCTACGAGCAGTACTTC
NA	TRBV6-5	TRBJ1-4	14	NA	CASGQGTKGEKLFF	TGTGCCAGCGGGCAGGGGACTAAGGGGGAAAAACTGTTTTTT
NA	TRBV10-2	TRBJ2-7	13	NA	CASSEAQGLSPYF	TGCGCCAGCAGTGAGGCACAGGGCTTATCGCCGTACTTC
NA	TRBV18	TRBJ2-2	15	few	CASSPRTVNTGELFF	TGTGCCAGCTCACCGCGGACGGTAAACACCGGGGAGCTGTTTTTT
TRBD1	TRBV6-2/TRBV6-3	TRBJ1-6	16	NA	CASSYPGQGPRSPLHF	TGTGCCAGCAGTTACCCCGGACAGGGTCCGAGGTCACCCCTCCACTTT
NA	TRBV7-2	TRBJ2-7	16	NA	CASSLAIGGEIYEQYF	TGTGCCAGCAGCTTGGCTATTGGTGGGGAGATCTACGAGCAGTACTTC
TRBD1	TRBV28	TRBJ1-5	15	NA	CASRTGALSNQPQHF	TGTGCCAGCCGTACAGGGGCGCTTAGCAATCAGCCCCAGCATTTT
NA	TRBV12-2	TRBJ1-1	14	NA	CASRLGSGNTEAFF	TGTGCAAGTCGCTTAGGGTCGGGGAACACTGAAGCTTTCTTT
NA	TRBV6-5	TRBJ1-1	11	NA	CASSSQTEAFF	TGTGCCAGCAGTTCCCAAACTGAAGCTTTCTTT